This T cell receptor beta chain was captured by sequencing in a study of cytomegalovirus exposure and HLA in healthy donors. Concerning this clone itself: Its specificity is not known.

General study points: A few chains tied to CMV proved CMV antigen-specific in vitro. Presence/absence analyses assumed roughly uniform sequencing depth across donors, which may not hold. TCR sequences were mostly rare, though some public TCRs occurred in many donors.

Both 60 Vbeta primers and 13 Jbeta primers went into the PCR. Clones were sequenced by immunoSEQ multiplex PCR, and TCRdb holds only the in-frame ones, with some missing. This table has 190,000 or so clones, approximately 83% appearing once. The TCR sequence derives from a woman aged 45-65 years in good health and CMV-seropositive. The sample taken for sequencing was PBMCs.

The CDR3 sequence: CASSEGGEATEAFF. The DNA for the CDR3 is TGTGCCAGCAGTGAAGGGGGCGAGGCCACTGAAGCTTTCTTT. The chain employs TRBV6-1 and TRBJ1-1, with a possible D match to TRBD1 (5 bases). Trimming shortened V by 1 base and J by 4 bases, and 10 bases separated the two germline ends. Germline V gives CDR1 MNHNS, CDR2 SASEGT. This CDR3 is built from 14 residues.